This entry describes one T cell receptor (beta chain). The specificity of this receptor is unknown. Base qualities are not provided; no much larger clone lies one nucleotide away. CDR1 and CDR2 were assigned from the germline V gene as SGHTA and FQGTGA. Including the terminal cysteine and phenylalanine, the CDR3 comprises 14 residues. Left in the record is the CDR3 DNA by itself, 42 bases read in frame from the first base. For this chain, trimming is 5 bases at the V end and 8 bases at the J end, and the number of junction bases without a gene match is 8. Sequencing relied on an Illumina HiSeq 2500. TCR beta libraries were prepared by quantitative 5'-RACE with molecular barcodes. Concerning the study's data processing: A new computational method based on a probabilistic model of VDJ rearrangement was used to identify disease-linked TCR variants. TCRdb reprocessing: public reads trimmed at Q25 with fastp, clones called with MiXCR, in-frame beta chains kept. Under each unique CDR3 protein, matching rows form one entry showing the most common genes and DNA. It is TCRdb's table, rather than the study itself, that gives the V and J calls and clone size. The sample profile shows 250,000 to 300,000 distinct CDR3 sequences; 20% of them were found once. The biggest ten clones account for around 8% of the sample.

The data are from a study of CD8 T cells in ankylosing spondylitis (dated by TCRdb to about 2017). Regarding the study in general: T cell receptor beta repertoires were profiled in healthy donors and ankylosing spondylitis patients so that disease-linked TCR variants could be found. The full study cohort comprised around 25 ankylosing spondylitis patients and approximately 100 healthy donors. Peripheral blood was sampled, and synovial fluid was also collected from ankylosing spondylitis patients. Findings and caveats that apply to the study as a whole: The disease-linked clones were reported to be significantly enriched in matched synovial fluid samples from ankylosing spondylitis patients. Some of the motif variants had been reported before in the synovial fluid and blood of reactive arthritis patients, a finding that suggests common disease-initiation mechanisms. A TCR beta motif of several highly homologous amino acid variants appeared characteristic of blood from ankylosing spondylitis patients. A CD8+ phenotype was shown by the disease-linked clones, which were found at relatively low frequencies in peripheral blood.

The TCR sequence derives from a male donor with ankylosing spondylitis or in good health (not recorded which). In this chain, TRBV7-3 is recombined with TRBJ1-4, and 7 junction bases match TRBD1. The sequencing sample was made of blood, either unsorted or a sorted T cell fraction (not recorded which). In nucleotides, the sequence is TGTGCCAGCAGCCCCAGGGACAGCGTGGAAAAACTGTTTTTT. Its coded protein is CASSPRDSVEKLFF.